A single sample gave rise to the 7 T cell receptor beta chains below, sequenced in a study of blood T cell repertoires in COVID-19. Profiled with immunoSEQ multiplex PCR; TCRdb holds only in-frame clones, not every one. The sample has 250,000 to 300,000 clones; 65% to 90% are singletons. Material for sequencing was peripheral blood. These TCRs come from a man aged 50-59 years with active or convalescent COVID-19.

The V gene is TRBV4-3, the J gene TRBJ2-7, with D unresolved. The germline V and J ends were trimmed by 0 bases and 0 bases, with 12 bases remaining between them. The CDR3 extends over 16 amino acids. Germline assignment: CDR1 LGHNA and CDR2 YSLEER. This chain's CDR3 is CASSQDPLGSSYEQYF. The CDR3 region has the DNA TGCGCCAGCAGCCAAGATCCCCTCGGTAGCTCCTACGAGCAGTACTTC.

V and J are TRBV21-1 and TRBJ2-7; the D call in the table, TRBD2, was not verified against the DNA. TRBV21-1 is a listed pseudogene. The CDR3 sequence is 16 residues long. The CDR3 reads CASSKAIPGSSYEQYF. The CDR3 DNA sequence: TGTGCCAGCAGCAAAGCAATCCCGGGGTCCTCCTACGAGCAGTACTTC.

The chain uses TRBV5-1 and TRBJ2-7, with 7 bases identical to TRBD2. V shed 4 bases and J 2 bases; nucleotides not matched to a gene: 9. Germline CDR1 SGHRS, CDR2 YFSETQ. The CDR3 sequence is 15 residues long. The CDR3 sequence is CASSREAAGPYEQYF. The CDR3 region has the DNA TGCGCCAGCAGCCGGGAGGCAGCGGGACCCTACGAGCAGTACTTC.

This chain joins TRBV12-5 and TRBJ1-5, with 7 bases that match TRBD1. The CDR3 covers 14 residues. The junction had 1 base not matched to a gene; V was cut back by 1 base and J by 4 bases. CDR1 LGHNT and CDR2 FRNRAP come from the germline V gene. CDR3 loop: CASGLEQGNQPQHF. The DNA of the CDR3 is TGTGCTAGTGGTTTGGAACAGGGGAATCAGCCCCAGCATTTT.

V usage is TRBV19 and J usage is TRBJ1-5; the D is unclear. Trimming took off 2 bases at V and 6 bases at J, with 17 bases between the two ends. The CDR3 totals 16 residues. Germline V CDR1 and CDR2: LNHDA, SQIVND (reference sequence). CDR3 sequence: CASSINHGPSGQPQHF. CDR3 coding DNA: TGTGCCAGTAGTATAAATCACGGCCCCTCGGGTCAGCCCCAGCATTTT.

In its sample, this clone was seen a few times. The CDR3 DNA follows: TGTGCCAGCCAGGGGAACACTGAAGCTTTCTTT. Protein sequence: CASQGNTEAFF. The chain uses TRBV6-5 and TRBJ1-1, with a possible D match to TRBD1 (5 bases). V dropped 8 bases and J dropped 1 base, with 5 bases sitting between them. Germline V gene sequence: CDR1 MNHEY, CDR2 SVGAGI. The CDR3 extends over 11 amino acids.

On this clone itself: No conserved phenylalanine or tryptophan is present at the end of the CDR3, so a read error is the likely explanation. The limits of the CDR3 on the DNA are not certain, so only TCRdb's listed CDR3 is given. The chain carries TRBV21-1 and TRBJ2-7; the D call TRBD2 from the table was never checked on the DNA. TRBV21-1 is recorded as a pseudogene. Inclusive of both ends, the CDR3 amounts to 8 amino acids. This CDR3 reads CASSKVSS.